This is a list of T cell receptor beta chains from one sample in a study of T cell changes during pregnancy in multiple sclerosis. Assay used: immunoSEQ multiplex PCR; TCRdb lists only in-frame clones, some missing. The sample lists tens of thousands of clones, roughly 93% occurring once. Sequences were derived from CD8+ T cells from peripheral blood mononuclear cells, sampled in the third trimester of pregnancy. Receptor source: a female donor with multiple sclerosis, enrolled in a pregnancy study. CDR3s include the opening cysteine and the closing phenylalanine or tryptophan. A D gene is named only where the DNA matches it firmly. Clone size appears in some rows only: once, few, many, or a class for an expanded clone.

CDR3: CAWSPPGLGYEQYF; DNA: TGTGCCTGGAGTCCCCCGGGACTGGGGTACGAGCAGTACTTC; size: .; length: 14; D: .; V: TRBV30; J: TRBJ2-7
CDR3: CASSPTPGTSEYNEQFF; DNA: TGTGCCAGCAGCCCCACCCCCGGGACTAGCGAATACAATGAGCAGTTCTTC; size: .; length: 17; D: TRBD2; V: TRBV7-9; J: TRBJ2-1
CDR3: CASSETGHSNQPQHF; DNA: TGTGCCAGCAGTGAGACAGGGCATAGCAATCAGCCCCAGCATTTT; size: .; length: 15; D: TRBD1; V: TRBV2; J: TRBJ1-5
CDR3: CASKYGTGKAETQYF; DNA: TGTGCCAGCAAGTATGGGACAGGGAAGGCTGAGACCCAGTACTTC; size: .; length: 15; D: TRBD1; V: TRBV9; J: TRBJ2-5
CDR3: CASSLLESSYNEQFF; DNA: TGTGCCAGCAGTCTCCTGGAGAGCTCCTACAATGAGCAGTTCTTC; size: .; length: 15; D: .; V: TRBV27; J: TRBJ2-1
CDR3: CASSLDSGLADNEQFF; DNA: TGTGCCAGCAGCTTAGATTCGGGACTAGCGGACAATGAGCAGTTCTTC; size: .; length: 16; D: TRBD2; V: TRBV7-2; J: TRBJ2-1
CDR3: CATQRARDEQYF; DNA: TGTGCCACTCAAAGGGCCAGGGACGAGCAGTACTTC; size: .; length: 12; D: .; V: TRBV2; J: TRBJ2-7
CDR3: CASRYDRVTEAFF; DNA: TGTGCCAGCAGATATGACAGGGTCACTGAAGCTTTCTTT; size: .; length: 13; D: TRBD1; V: TRBV6-5; J: TRBJ1-1
CDR3: CASSQQQGSNQPQHF; DNA: TGCGCCAGCAGCCAACAACAGGGTAGCAATCAGCCCCAGCATTTT; size: .; length: 15; D: .; V: TRBV4-1; J: TRBJ1-5
CDR3: CASSQDVVTGFSWDEQFF; DNA: TGTGCCAGCAGCCAAGATGTGGTAACGGGATTCAGCTGGGATGAGCAGTTCTTC; size: .; length: 18; D: .; V: TRBV14; J: TRBJ2-1
CDR3: CASSIKISGVEQFF; DNA: TGTGCCAGTAGTATTAAGATTAGCGGGGTTGAGCAGTTCTTC; size: .; length: 14; D: TRBD2; V: TRBV19; J: TRBJ2-1
CDR3: CASSLIHSYNEQFF; DNA: TGTGCCAGCAGCTTAATCCACAGCTACAATGAGCAGTTCTTC; size: .; length: 14; D: .; V: TRBV7-2; J: TRBJ2-1
CDR3: CASSWTGRGSYEQYF; DNA: TGTGCCAGCAGCTGGACCGGGCGGGGGTCCTACGAGCAGTACTTC; size: .; length: 15; D: TRBD2; V: TRBV7-8; J: TRBJ2-7
CDR3: CASSETSGSHNEQFF; DNA: TGTGCCAGCAGCGAGACTAGCGGGAGTCACAATGAGCAGTTCTTC; size: .; length: 15; D: TRBD2; V: TRBV9; J: TRBJ2-1
CDR3: CASSHSSGGGSYNEQFF; DNA: TGTGCCAGCAGCCATTCCAGCGGGGGCGGCTCCTACAATGAGCAGTTCTTC; size: once; length: 17; D: TRBD2; V: TRBV4-2; J: TRBJ2-1
CDR3: CAWTVNTEAFF; DNA: TGTGCCTGGACGGTGAACACTGAAGCTTTCTTT; size: .; length: 11; D: .; V: TRBV30; J: TRBJ1-1
CDR3: CASSFVGGVNTEAFF; DNA: TGTGCCAGCAGTTTCGTCGGCGGGGTGAACACTGAAGCTTTCTTT; size: once; length: 15; D: .; V: TRBV28; J: TRBJ1-1
CDR3: CASSSTGGWHTDTQYF; DNA: TGTGCCAGCAGCTCCACCGGGGGTTGGCACACAGATACGCAGTATTTT; size: .; length: 16; D: .; V: TRBV7-9; J: TRBJ2-3
CDR3: CASRCQREYEQYF; DNA: TGTGCCAGCAGATGCCAGCGGGAGTACGAGCAGTACTTC; size: .; length: 13; D: TRBD2; V: TRBV6-4; J: TRBJ2-7
CDR3: CASSEPPGGPGETQYF; DNA: TGTGCCAGCAGTGAACCCCCCGGAGGGCCGGGAGAGACCCAGTACTTC; size: .; length: 16; D: .; V: TRBV25-1; J: TRBJ2-5
CDR3: CASSWTTGELFF; DNA: TGTGCCAGCAGTTGGACAACCGGGGAGCTGTTTTTT; size: .; length: 12; D: .; V: TRBV27; J: TRBJ2-2
CDR3: CASSQDIGYEQYF; DNA: TGCGCCAGCAGCCAAGATATCGGGTACGAGCAGTACTTC; size: .; length: 13; D: .; V: TRBV4-1; J: TRBJ2-7
CDR3: CASRSQSGRVPTDTQYF; DNA: TGTGCAAGTCGCTCGCAGAGCGGGAGGGTTCCCACAGATACGCAGTATTTT; size: once; length: 17; D: .; V: TRBV12-2; J: TRBJ2-3
CDR3: CASSLTGSSYNEQFF; DNA: TGTGCCAGCAGCTTAACGGGGAGCTCTTACAATGAGCAGTTCTTC; size: .; length: 15; D: .; V: TRBV7-3; J: TRBJ2-1
CDR3: CASGILAGGETQYF; DNA: TGTGCCAGCGGGATACTAGCGGGAGGTGAGACCCAGTACTTC; size: .; length: 14; D: TRBD2; V: TRBV27; J: TRBJ2-5
CDR3: CASSLVRAVHEQYF; DNA: TGTGCCAGCAGCTTGGTAAGAGCCGTCCACGAGCAGTACTTC; size: .; length: 14; D: .; V: TRBV5-6; J: TRBJ2-7
CDR3: CASSWRREISYNEQFF; DNA: TGTGCCAGCAGCTGGCGGCGGGAAATCTCCTACAATGAGCAGTTCTTC; size: .; length: 16; D: .; V: TRBV5-4; J: TRBJ2-1
CDR3: CASSLVGANNEQFF; DNA: TGTGCCAGCAGCTTAGTTGGGGCCAACAATGAGCAGTTCTTC; size: .; length: 14; D: .; V: TRBV7-9; J: TRBJ2-1
CDR3: CASSPLGGEGAFF; DNA: TGTGCCAGCAGCCCTTTAGGGGGGGAAGGAGCTTTCTTT; size: .; length: 13; D: .; V: TRBV5-4; J: TRBJ1-1
CDR3: CSVEEGLEAFF; DNA: TGCAGCGTTGAAGAGGGGCTTGAAGCTTTCTTT; size: .; length: 11; D: .; V: TRBV29-1; J: TRBJ1-1
CDR3: CASTPLRDTF; DNA: TGTGCCAGCACCCCTTTACGAGACACCTTC; size: .; length: 10; D: .; V: TRBV6-6; J: TRBJ1-2
CDR3: CASSQEELAVDEQFF; DNA: TGTGCCAGCAGCCAAGAAGAACTAGCGGTTGACGAGCAGTTCTTC; size: few; length: 15; D: TRBD2; V: TRBV4-2; J: TRBJ2-1
CDR3: CASSGYGGNTIYF; DNA: TGTGCCAGCAGTGGGTACGGTGGAAACACCATATATTTT; size: .; length: 13; D: .; V: TRBV2; J: TRBJ1-3
CDR3: CASYGTSGVLQETQYF; DNA: TGTGCCAGCTATGGGACTAGCGGGGTTTTGCAAGAGACCCAGTACTTC; size: .; length: 16; D: TRBD2; V: TRBV28; J: TRBJ2-5
CDR3: CASRHPRENTGELFF; DNA: TGCGCCAGCAGACACCCTCGGGAGAACACCGGGGAGCTGTTTTTT; size: once; length: 15; D: .; V: TRBV5-1; J: TRBJ2-2
CDR3: CASSLDRGPYGYTF; DNA: TGTGCCAGCAGCTTGGACAGGGGTCCATATGGCTACACCTTC; size: .; length: 14; D: TRBD1; V: TRBV5-4; J: TRBJ1-2
CDR3: CASSFFGESYEQYF; DNA: TGTGCCAGCAGTTTTTTCGGGGAATCCTACGAGCAGTACTTC; size: .; length: 14; D: .; V: TRBV28; J: TRBJ2-7
CDR3: CASSLGTGGTEAFF; DNA: TGTGCCAGCAGTTTAGGGACAGGGGGGACTGAAGCTTTCTTT; size: .; length: 14; D: TRBD1; V: TRBV28; J: TRBJ1-1
CDR3: CASTRVSSYEQYF; DNA: TGTGCCAGCACCAGGGTATCGTCCTACGAGCAGTACTTC; size: .; length: 13; D: .; V: TRBV7-9; J: TRBJ2-7
CDR3: CASSPGTGSNQPQHF; DNA: TGCGCCAGCAGCCCCGGGACAGGCAGCAATCAGCCCCAGCATTTT; size: .; length: 15; D: TRBD1; V: TRBV5-1; J: TRBJ1-5
CDR3: CASSVRGYTEAFF; DNA: TGTGCCAGCAGTGTCAGGGGGTACACTGAAGCTTTCTTT; size: .; length: 13; D: TRBD1; V: TRBV5-4; J: TRBJ1-1
CDR3: CASSRSPGELDEQYF; DNA: TGTGCCAGCAGCCGATCCCCGGGAGAACTCGACGAGCAGTACTTC; size: .; length: 15; D: .; V: TRBV7-7; J: TRBJ2-7
CDR3: CASKAEGLAKNIQYF; DNA: TGCGCCAGCAAGGCTGAGGGTTTAGCCAAAAACATTCAGTACTTC; size: .; length: 15; D: .; V: TRBV5-1; J: TRBJ2-4
CDR3: CASSEKGSTDTQYF; DNA: TGTGCCAGCAGTGAGAAGGGGAGCACAGATACGCAGTATTTT; size: .; length: 14; D: .; V: TRBV6-4; J: TRBJ2-3
CDR3: CASSEGTSGRAYNEQFF; DNA: TGTGCCAGCAGCGAAGGGACTAGCGGGAGGGCGTACAATGAGCAGTTCTTC; size: once; length: 17; D: TRBD2; V: TRBV7-3; J: TRBJ2-1
CDR3: CASSQDWTGLEQYF; DNA: TGTGCCAGCAGCCAAGATTGGACAGGGCTCGAGCAGTACTTC; size: .; length: 14; D: TRBD1; V: TRBV14; J: TRBJ2-7
CDR3: CASSSRDRGRGGELFF; DNA: TGTGCCAGCAGCTCCCGGGACAGGGGGCGCGGCGGGGAGCTGTTTTTT; size: .; length: 16; D: TRBD1; V: TRBV7-6; J: TRBJ2-2
CDR3: CASSLGLAATDTQYF; DNA: TGTGCCAGCAGCTTAGGCCTAGCGGCCACAGATACGCAGTATTTT; size: .; length: 15; D: TRBD2; V: TRBV7-9; J: TRBJ2-3
CDR3: CASSQRTSGMGTDTQYF; DNA: TGTGCCAGCAGCCAAAGGACTAGCGGGATGGGGACAGATACGCAGTATTTT; size: .; length: 17; D: TRBD2; V: TRBV13; J: TRBJ2-3
CDR3: CASSLGLAGDEQFF; DNA: TGTGCCAGCAGCTTAGGGCTAGCGGGAGATGAGCAGTTCTTC; size: .; length: 14; D: TRBD2; V: TRBV7-9; J: TRBJ2-1
CDR3: CASLHRDQPQHF; DNA: TGTGCCAGCCTACACAGGGACCAGCCCCAGCATTTT; size: .; length: 12; D: .; V: TRBV28; J: TRBJ1-5
CDR3: CASSPISGSQDNEQFF; DNA: TGTGCCAGCAGCCCGATTAGCGGGAGTCAAGACAATGAGCAGTTCTTC; size: .; length: 16; D: TRBD2; V: TRBV5-6; J: TRBJ2-1